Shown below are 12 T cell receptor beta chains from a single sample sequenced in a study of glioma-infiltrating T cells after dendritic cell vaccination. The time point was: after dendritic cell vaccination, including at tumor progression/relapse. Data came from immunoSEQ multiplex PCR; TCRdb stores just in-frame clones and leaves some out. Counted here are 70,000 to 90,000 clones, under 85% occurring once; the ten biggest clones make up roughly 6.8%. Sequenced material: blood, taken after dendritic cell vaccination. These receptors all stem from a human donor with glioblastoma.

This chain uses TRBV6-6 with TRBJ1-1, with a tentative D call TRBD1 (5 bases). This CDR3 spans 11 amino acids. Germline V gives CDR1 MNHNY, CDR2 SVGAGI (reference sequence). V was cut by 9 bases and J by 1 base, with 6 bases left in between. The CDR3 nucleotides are TGTGCCAGTACAGGGAACACTGAAGCTTTCTTT. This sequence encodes CASTGNTEAFF.

The CDR3 loop reads CASSYDRGGLNTEAFF. The CDR3 DNA reads as TGTGCCAGCAGTTACGACAGGGGAGGTTTGAACACTGAAGCTTTCTTT. The V call is TRBV6-5, the J call TRBJ1-1; the match to TRBD1 covers 8 bases. CDR1 and CDR2 from the germline V gene are MNHEY and SVGAGI. With 2 bases clipped from V and 0 bases from J, the junction kept 5 bases outside the gene matches. This CDR3 is 16 amino acids long.

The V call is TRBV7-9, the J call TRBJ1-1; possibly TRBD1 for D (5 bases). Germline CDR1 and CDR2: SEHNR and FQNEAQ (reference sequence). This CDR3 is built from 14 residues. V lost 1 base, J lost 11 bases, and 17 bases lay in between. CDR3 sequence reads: CASSLGTPSISAFF. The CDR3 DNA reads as TGTGCCAGCAGCTTAGGGACACCGTCGATTTCGGCTTTCTTT.

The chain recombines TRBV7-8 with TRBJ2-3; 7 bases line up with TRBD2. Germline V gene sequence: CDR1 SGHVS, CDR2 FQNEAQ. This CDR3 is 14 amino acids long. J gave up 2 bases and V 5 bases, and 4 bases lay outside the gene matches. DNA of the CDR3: TGTGCCAGCAGCCTAAGGGACTACACAGATACGCAGTATTTT. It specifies CASSLRDYTDTQYF.

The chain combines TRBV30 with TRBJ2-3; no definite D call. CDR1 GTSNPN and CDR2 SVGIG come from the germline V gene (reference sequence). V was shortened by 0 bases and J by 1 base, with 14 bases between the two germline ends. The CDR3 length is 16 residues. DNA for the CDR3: TGTGCCTGGAGTGTACCGTCGGGTCGGCGCACAGATACGCAGTATTTT. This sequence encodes CAWSVPSGRRTDTQYF.

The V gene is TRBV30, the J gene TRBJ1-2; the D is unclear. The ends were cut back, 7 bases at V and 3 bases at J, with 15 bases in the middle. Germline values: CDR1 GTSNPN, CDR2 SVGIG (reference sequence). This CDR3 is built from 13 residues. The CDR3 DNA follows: TGTGCCTTGCAAGCCCAGGTAGACTATGGCTACACCTTC. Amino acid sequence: CALQAQVDYGYTF.

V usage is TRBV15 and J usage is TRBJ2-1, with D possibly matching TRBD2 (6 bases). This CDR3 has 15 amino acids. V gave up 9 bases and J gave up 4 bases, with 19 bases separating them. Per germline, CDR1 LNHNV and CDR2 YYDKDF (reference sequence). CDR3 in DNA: TGTGCCACTGAAATCGGGACTGCCGGGTACAATGAGCAGTTCTTC. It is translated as CATEIGTAGYNEQFF.

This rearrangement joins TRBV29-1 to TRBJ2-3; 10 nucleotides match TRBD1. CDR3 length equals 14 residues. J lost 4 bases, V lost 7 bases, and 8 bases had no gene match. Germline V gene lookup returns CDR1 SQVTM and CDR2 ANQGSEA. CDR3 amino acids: CSASTGGWADTQYF. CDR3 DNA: TGCAGCGCTTCGACAGGGGGCTGGGCAGATACGCAGTATTTT.

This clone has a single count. The CDR3 DNA follows: TGTGCCAGCAGCCCGCCCGGGACAACCTACGAGCAGTACTTC. This encodes CASSPPGTTYEQYF. The chain is built from TRBV7-8 and TRBJ2-7, with D possibly matching TRBD1 (6 bases). Germline lookup yields CDR1 SGHVS and CDR2 FQNEAQ. Trimming shortened V by 5 bases and J by 2 bases, and 13 bases separated the two germline ends. CDR3 length: 14 amino acids.

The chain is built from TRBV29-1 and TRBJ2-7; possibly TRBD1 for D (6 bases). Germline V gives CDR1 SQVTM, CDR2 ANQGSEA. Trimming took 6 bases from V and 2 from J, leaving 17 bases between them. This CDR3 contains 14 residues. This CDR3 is CSVFVPGQTYEQYF. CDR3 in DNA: TGCAGCGTGTTCGTACCGGGACAAACCTACGAGCAGTACTTC.

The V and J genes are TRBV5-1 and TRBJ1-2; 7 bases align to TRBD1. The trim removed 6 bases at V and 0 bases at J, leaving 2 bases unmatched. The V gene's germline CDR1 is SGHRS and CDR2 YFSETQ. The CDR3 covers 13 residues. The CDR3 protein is CASTQGANYGYTF. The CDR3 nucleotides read TGCGCCAGCACCCAGGGGGCTAACTATGGCTACACCTTC.

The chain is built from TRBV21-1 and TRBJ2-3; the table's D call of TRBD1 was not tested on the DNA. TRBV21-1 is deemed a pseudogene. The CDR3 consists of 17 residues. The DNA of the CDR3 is TGTGCCAGCAGCAAAGGGATCGACAGGGACCCCACAGATACGCAGTATTTT. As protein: CASSKGIDRDPTDTQYF.